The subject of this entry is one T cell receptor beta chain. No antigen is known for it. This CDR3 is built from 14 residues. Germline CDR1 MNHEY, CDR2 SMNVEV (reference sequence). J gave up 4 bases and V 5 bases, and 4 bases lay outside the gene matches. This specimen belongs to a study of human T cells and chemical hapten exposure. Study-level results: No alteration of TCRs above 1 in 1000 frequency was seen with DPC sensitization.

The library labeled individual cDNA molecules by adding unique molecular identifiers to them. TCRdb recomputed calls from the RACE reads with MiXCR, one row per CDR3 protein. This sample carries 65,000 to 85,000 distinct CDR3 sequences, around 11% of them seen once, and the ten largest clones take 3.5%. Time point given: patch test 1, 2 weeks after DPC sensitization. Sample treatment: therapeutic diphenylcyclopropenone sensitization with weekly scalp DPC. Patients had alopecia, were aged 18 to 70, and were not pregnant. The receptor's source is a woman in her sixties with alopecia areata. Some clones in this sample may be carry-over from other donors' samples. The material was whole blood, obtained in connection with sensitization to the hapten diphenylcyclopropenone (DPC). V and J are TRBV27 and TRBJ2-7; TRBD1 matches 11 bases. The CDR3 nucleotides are TGTGCCAGCAGTAGAGGACAGGGGGCATACGAGCAGTACTTC. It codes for CASSRGQGAYEQYF.